The rows below give T cell receptor beta chains drawn from one sample of a study of early T cells in non-severe SARS-CoV-2 infection. In TCRdb, the 5' RACE reads were re-called with MiXCR into one record per CDR3 protein. The sample includes tens of thousands of distinct CDR3 sequences, around 8% seen only once; the top ten take approximately 4%. The sequenced sample consisted of whole blood. All receptors come from an adult who was a healthcare worker with PCR-confirmed SARS-CoV-2 infection or an uninfected control (not recorded which). Both conserved end residues are part of each CDR3. D genes are given only for firm matches. Not every row has a clone size; where given, it reads once, few, many or a size class.

TRBD2 | TRBJ2-7 | - | TRBV2 | CASTSGGRGNEQYF | TGTGCCAGCACAAGCGGGGGACGGGGGAACGAGCAGTACTTC
TRBD1 | TRBJ2-1 | few | TRBV28 | CASSLRTGGYNEQFF | TGTGCCAGCAGTTTGCGGACAGGGGGGTACAATGAGCAGTTCTTC
- | TRBJ2-4 | few | TRBV23-1 | CASSQSRGAKNIQYF | TGCGCCAGCAGTCAATCAAGGGGAGCCAAAAACATTCAGTACTTC
- | TRBJ2-1 | many | TRBV14 | CASSTSGNEQFF | TGTGCCAGCAGCACAAGCGGCAATGAGCAGTTCTTC
- | TRBJ2-1 | - | TRBV5-1 | CASSIPQSEQFF | TGCGCCAGCAGCATTCCCCAGAGTGAGCAGTTCTTC
- | TRBJ2-7 | - | TRBV5-1 | CASSLVGGSSYEQYF | TGCGCCAGCAGCTTGGTTGGGGGATCCTCCTACGAGCAGTACTTC
TRBD2 | TRBJ2-1 | - | TRBV9 | CASRSTSGGYNEQFF | TGTGCCAGCAGGTCTACTAGCGGGGGTTACAATGAGCAGTTCTTC
- | TRBJ2-2 | many | TRBV20-1 | CSASSANTGELFF | TGCAGTGCTAGTTCCGCGAACACCGGGGAGCTGTTTTTT
- | TRBJ2-1 | - | TRBV7-8 | CASSPSAWNGKFF | TGTGCCAGCAGCCCATCGGCATGGAACGGGAAGTTCTTC
TRBD2 | TRBJ2-1 | few | TRBV5-1 | CASSPSGGPYNEQFF | TGCGCCAGCAGCCCGAGCGGGGGGCCCTACAATGAGCAGTTCTTC
- | TRBJ2-3 | many | TRBV6-2/TRBV6-3 | CASSRRLGGTDTQYF | TGTGCCAGCAGTCGACGACTAGGGGGCACAGATACGCAGTATTTT
- | TRBJ2-3 | - | TRBV5-1 | CASSLDAGADTQYF | TGCGCCAGCAGCTTGGACGCGGGTGCAGATACGCAGTATTTT
- | TRBJ2-5 | few | TRBV30 | CAWRGDKETQYF | TGTGCCTGGAGGGGGGACAAAGAGACCCAGTACTTC